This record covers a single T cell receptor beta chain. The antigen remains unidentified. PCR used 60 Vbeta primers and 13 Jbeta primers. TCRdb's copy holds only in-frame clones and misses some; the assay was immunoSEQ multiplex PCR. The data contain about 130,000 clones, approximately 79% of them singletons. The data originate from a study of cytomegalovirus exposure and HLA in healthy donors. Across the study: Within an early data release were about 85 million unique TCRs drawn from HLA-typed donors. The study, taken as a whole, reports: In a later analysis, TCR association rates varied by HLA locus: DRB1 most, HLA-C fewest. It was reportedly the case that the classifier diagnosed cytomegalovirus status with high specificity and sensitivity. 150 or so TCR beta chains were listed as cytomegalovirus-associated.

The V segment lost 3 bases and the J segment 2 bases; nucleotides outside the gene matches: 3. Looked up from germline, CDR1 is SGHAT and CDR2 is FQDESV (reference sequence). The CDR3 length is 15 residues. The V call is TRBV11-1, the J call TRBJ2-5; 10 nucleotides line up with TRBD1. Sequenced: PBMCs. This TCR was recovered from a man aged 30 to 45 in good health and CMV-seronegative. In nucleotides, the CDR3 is TGTGCCAGCAGCTTCGACAGGGGGCAGCAAGAGACCCAGTACTTC. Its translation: CASSFDRGQQETQYF. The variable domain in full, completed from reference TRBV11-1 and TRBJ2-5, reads EAEVAQSPRYKITEKSQAVAFWCDPISGHATLYWYRQILGQGPELLVQFQDESVVDDSQLPKDRFSAERLKGVDSTLKIQPAELGDSAMYLCASSFDRGQQETQYFGPGTRLLVL.